The 21 T cell receptor beta chains reported below all come from one sample, sequenced in a study of neurological immune-mediated disorders. Time point meaning: longitudinal time-point 2. TCRdb reprocessed the 5' RACE reads with MiXCR, giving one entry per CDR3 protein. The sample holds about 80,000 distinct CDR3 sequences, 4.5% to 7.5% seen once. The source material was PBMCs. The receptors derive from a woman in her fifties or sixties with multiple sclerosis.

In this sample, this clonotype turned up a few times. This chain connects TRBV30 to TRBJ1-5; no clear D gene. The germline gives CDR1 GTSNPN, CDR2 SVGIG (reference sequence). This CDR3 is 13 amino acids long. Trimming removed 4 bases at V and 0 bases at J, with 7 bases between. The CDR3 bases are TGTGCCTGGAAGGGCGGTAGCAATCAGCCCCAGCATTTT. It specifies CAWKGGSNQPQHF.

This clonotype showed up many times. This rearrangement joins TRBV5-1 to TRBJ2-1; 7 bases match TRBD2. The CDR3 loop spans 13 amino acids. CDR1 and CDR2 (germline): SGHRS, YFSETQ. The J segment lost 13 bases and the V segment lost 2 bases, leaving 9 bases of the junction unmatched. In DNA form, the CDR3 reads TGCGCCAGCAGCTTTCCCGGACTAGAGGACCAGTTCTTC. Translation: CASSFPGLEDQFF.

This clonotype appeared many times. The rearrangement links TRBV7-9 to TRBJ2-6, with D hard to call. This CDR3 is built from 15 residues. The ends were cut back, 4 bases at V and 0 bases at J, with 7 bases in the middle. In germline, CDR1 is SEHNR, CDR2 FQNEAQ (reference sequence). CDR3 sequence: CASSSTPSGANVLTF. CDR3 nucleotide sequence: TGTGCCAGCAGCTCCACACCCTCTGGGGCCAACGTCCTGACTTTC.

This clonotype appeared many times. V and J are TRBV3-1 and TRBJ1-2; D ambiguous. The V gene's germline CDR1 is LGHDT and CDR2 YNNKEL (reference sequence). The V gene lost 5 bases and the J gene lost 7 bases, with 14 bases spanning the gap. This CDR3 has 13 residues. CDR3 residues: CASSGVYLGGYTF. The CDR3 nucleotides are TGTGCCAGCAGCGGGGTCTACCTCGGTGGCTACACCTTC.

This clonotype has at least ten counts. V gene TRBV7-9 combines with J gene TRBJ1-2; no reliable D call. V lost 1 base, J lost 0 bases, and 9 bases lay in between. The CDR3 is 15 residues long. Germline CDR1 is SEHNR and CDR2 is FQNEAQ (reference sequence). CDR3 amino acids: CASSLGSGANYGYTF. DNA for the CDR3: TGTGCCAGCAGCTTAGGGTCTGGGGCTAACTATGGCTACACCTTC.

This clonotype appeared many times. The chain links TRBV7-7 to TRBJ2-3; TRBD1 aligns across 7 bases. CDR1 SSHAT and CDR2 FNYEAQ come from the germline V gene (reference sequence). The trim removed 6 bases at V and 1 base at J, leaving 4 bases unmatched. The CDR3 totals 14 residues. The CDR3 region has the DNA TGTGCCAGCAGTCGGACAGGTCGCACAGATACGCAGTATTTT. Residues: CASSRTGRTDTQYF.

A few counts support this clonotype. The chain combines TRBV20-1 with TRBJ2-5; D tentatively fits TRBD1 or TRBD2 (5 bases each). CDR3 size: 12 residues. Germline-derived CDR1 and CDR2 are DFQATT and SNEGSKA (reference sequence). V lost 6 bases and J 7 bases, leaving 15 bases between the germline ends. The CDR3 loop reads CSAQAPGTTQYF. The CDR3 DNA follows: TGCAGTGCCCAGGCACCAGGGACGACCCAGTACTTC.

In this sample, this clonotype turned up many times. This chain links TRBV9 with TRBJ1-3; 8 nucleotides agree with TRBD1. This CDR3 spans 16 amino acids. The junction had 10 bases not matched to a gene; V was cut back by 4 bases and J by 4 bases. Per the germline V gene, CDR1 is SGDLS and CDR2 is YYNGEE. CDR3 sequence: CASSHSRTGKGNTIYF. The DNA of the CDR3 is TGTGCCAGCAGCCACAGTCGGACAGGGAAGGGAAACACCATATATTTT.

This clonotype was recorded many times. The rearrangement links TRBV12-3 or TRBV12-4 to TRBJ2-2; D is uncertain. V was clipped by 6 bases and J by 1 base, with 6 bases between them. This CDR3 spans 13 amino acids. In nucleotides, the CDR3 is TGTGCCAGCAGGACGGTGAACACCGGGGAGCTGTTTTTT. Translation gives CASRTVNTGELFF.

In this sample, this clonotype turned up many times. The CDR3 DNA is TGTGCCAGCAGCTTAGACGGCCTCCCGGATCAAGCCCAGCATTTT. It specifies CASSLDGLPDQAQHF. This chain connects TRBV7-9 to TRBJ1-5; D not resolved. The germline gives CDR1 SEHNR, CDR2 FQNEAQ (reference sequence). Trimming left V 1 base short and J 11 bases short, with 18 bases between. This CDR3 is built from 15 residues.

This clonotype was detected ten times or more. J is TRBJ2-1 and V is TRBV24-1; tentatively, D is TRBD1 (5 bases). The V gene lost 3 bases and the J gene lost 7 bases, with 12 bases spanning the gap. Germline CDR1 is KGHDR and CDR2 is SFDVKD. CDR3 length: 14 amino acids. The CDR3, as DNA: TGTGCCACCAGTGATCAGGGCCGAACAAATGAGCAGTTCTTC. Translation: CATSDQGRTNEQFF.

This clonotype was observed many times. The chain carries TRBV5-1 and TRBJ1-4; D is uncertain. The V and J ends lost 3 bases and 7 bases respectively, with 13 bases between them. In germline, CDR1 is SGHRS, CDR2 YFSETQ. The CDR3 is 14 amino acids. The CDR3 nucleotides are TGCGCCAGCAGCTCTACTACAGCTCTTGAAAAACTGTTTTTT. This translates into CASSSTTALEKLFF.

This clonotype was observed at least ten times. The rearrangement links TRBV7-2 to TRBJ1-1; D call uncertain. Germline V CDR1 and CDR2: SGHTA, FQGNSA. The CDR3 runs 12 residues. V was shortened by 5 bases and J by 7 bases, with 11 bases between the two germline ends. This CDR3 reads CASSLGRNEAFF. CDR3 bases: TGTGCCAGCAGCCTAGGACGGAATGAAGCTTTCTTT.

This clonotype was found many times. CDR3 loop: CASSDGAIGYTF. The CDR3 nucleotides read TGTGCCAGCAGCGACGGTGCTATTGGCTACACCTTC. The chain combines TRBV12-3 or TRBV12-4 with TRBJ1-2; unclear D gene. The CDR3 extends over 12 amino acids. V lost 6 bases, J lost 7 bases, and 12 bases lay in between.

Many counts were recorded for this clonotype. The chain carries TRBV20-1 and TRBJ1-5; no clear D. The length of the CDR3 is 15 residues. Trimming pared 1 base from V and 4 bases from J, leaving 14 bases between. CDR1 and CDR2 from the germline V gene are DFQATT and SNEGSKA (reference sequence). CDR3 nucleotide sequence: TGCAGTGCTAGAGCTGGGAACGGCATTAATCAGCCCCAGCATTTT. This translates into CSARAGNGINQPQHF.

The sample holds many counts of this clonotype. The chain uses TRBV25-1 and TRBJ1-2; no reliable D call. Germline loops: CDR1 MGHDK, CDR2 SYGVNS. CDR3 length: 17 residues. With 2 bases removed from V and 3 bases from J, the gap between germline ends came to 19 bases. CDR3 amino acids: CASSEGGGPPGHYGYTF. As DNA, the CDR3 is TGTGCCAGCAGTGAAGGTGGAGGGCCGCCGGGCCACTATGGCTACACCTTC.

This clonotype was counted many times. The chain is built from TRBV20-1 and TRBJ1-1; D is possibly TRBD1 (6 bases). From germline, CDR1 is DFQATT and CDR2 SNEGSKA (reference sequence). This CDR3 is 14 amino acids long. The chain's CDR3 is CAAAIGGLNTEAFF. CDR3 coding DNA: TGCGCGGCAGCCATAGGGGGACTGAACACTGAAGCTTTCTTT.

This clonotype was seen ten or more times. This chain links TRBV20-1 with TRBJ2-1, with TRBD2 matching over 14 bases. The V gene end was trimmed by 6 bases and the J gene end by 15 bases; junction bases not matched to a gene: 13. Germline CDR1 is DFQATT and CDR2 is SNEGSKA (reference sequence). The CDR3 is 14 residues long. CDR3 in DNA: TGCAGTGCGCTACTCCCCGGGACTAGCGGGGGTTTGTTCTTC. It translates to CSALLPGTSGGLFF.

This clonotype has at least ten counts. The chain combines TRBV5-1 with TRBJ1-1; weak D call: TRBD1 (5 bases). The V end was cut by 2 bases, the J end by 5 bases, with 16 bases between. This CDR3 region has 15 residues. In germline, CDR1 is SGHRS, CDR2 YFSETQ. The chain's CDR3 is CASSFQTRVGTEAFF. In nucleotides, the CDR3 is TGCGCCAGCAGCTTCCAAACCAGGGTTGGAACTGAAGCTTTCTTT.

This clonotype has a count of ten or more. The genes are TRBV6-2 or TRBV6-3 and TRBJ1-1; TRBD1 matches 7 bases. Per the germline V gene, CDR1 is MNHEY and CDR2 is SVGEGT. With V trimmed by 7 bases and J by 4 bases, 12 bases remained unmatched. The CDR3 loop spans 15 amino acids. This chain's CDR3 is CASINDNAGGTEAFF. In DNA form, the CDR3 reads TGTGCCAGCATCAATGACAATGCAGGGGGCACTGAAGCTTTCTTT.

This clonotype was recorded at least ten times. The chain combines TRBV2 with TRBJ1-5, with TRBD1 matching over 7 bases. Germline CDR1 reads SNHLY; CDR2 reads FYNNEI. After removal of 6 bases from V and 6 bases from J, the junction contained 5 bases not matched to a gene. The CDR3 spans 13 residues. This chain's CDR3 is CASRGRGAQPQHF. For the CDR3, the DNA is TGTGCCAGCAGGGGCAGGGGGGCTCAGCCCCAGCATTTT. Based on the CDR3 plus reference TRBV2 and TRBJ1-5, the full variable domain is EPEVTQTPSHQVTQMGQEVILRCVPISNHLYFYWYRQILGQKVEFLVSFYNNEISEKSEIFDDQFSVERPDGSNFTLKIRSTKLEDSAMYFCASRGRGAQPQHFGDGTRLSIL.